The 30 T cell receptor beta chains below come from one sample, sequenced in a study of cytomegalovirus exposure and HLA in healthy donors. The PCR used 60 Vbeta and 13 Jbeta primers. Profiling relied on immunoSEQ multiplex PCR, and the TCRdb table lists in-frame clones only, not all of them. Of roughly 190,000 clones listed, about four fifths were seen once; the top ten hold 1.7%. The material sequenced was PBMCs. These TCRs come from a man between 40 and 49 years old in good health and CMV-seropositive.

The rearrangement uses TRBV6-5 and TRBJ2-1; the D is unclear. The CDR3 is made up of 15 amino acids. CDR1 is MNHEY and CDR2 is SVGAGI in the germline V gene. The V and J ends lost 6 bases and 0 bases respectively, with 12 bases between them. The CDR3 is CASRKNRNSYNEQFF. CDR3 sequence (DNA): TGTGCCAGCAGAAAAAACAGAAACTCCTACAATGAGCAGTTCTTC.

The V gene is TRBV5-5, the J gene TRBJ1-5; D is perhaps TRBD1 (5 bases). The CDR3 has 14 amino acids. CDR1 is SGHKS, CDR2 YYEKEE, per germline (reference sequence). V lost 1 base and J 5 bases, leaving 10 bases between the germline ends. CDR3 nucleotides: TGTGCCAGCAGCTTGATCGGGGGGGATCAGCCCCAGCATTTT. It yields the protein CASSLIGGDQPQHF.

V and J are TRBV19 and TRBJ2-2, with TRBD2 identical over 7 bases. The J segment lost 2 bases and the V segment lost 4 bases, leaving 7 bases of the junction unmatched. The CDR3 is 16 residues long. Germline assignment: CDR1 LNHDA and CDR2 SQIVND (reference sequence). The CDR3 sequence: CASSKWGGSNTGELFF. The CDR3 nucleotides read TGTGCCAGTAGTAAGTGGGGGGGAAGTAACACCGGGGAGCTGTTTTTT.

The rearrangement links TRBV28 to TRBJ1-2; D gene ambiguous. The CDR3 runs 15 residues. Trimming pared 5 bases from V and 4 bases from J, leaving 17 bases between. The germline V gene has CDR1 MDHEN and CDR2 SYDVKM. The CDR3 sequence is CASSPPDLASYGYTF. CDR3 bases: TGTGCCAGCAGTCCTCCCGACCTAGCAAGCTATGGCTACACCTTC.

The chain uses TRBV10-3 and TRBJ2-1; a weak D match, TRBD2 (6 bases). Germline V gene lookup returns CDR1 ENHRY and CDR2 SYGVKD. With 9 bases removed from V and 6 bases from J, the gap between germline ends came to 18 bases. The CDR3 is made up of 14 amino acids. The CDR3 coding sequence is TGTGCCATACGGGACTCCGAAAGCCCCAATGAGCAGTTCTTC. This encodes CAIRDSESPNEQFF.

V and J are TRBV29-1 and TRBJ2-7, with TRBD1 as a possible D gene (5 bases). V lost 7 bases and J lost 2, with 12 bases in between. Germline V gene data show CDR1 as SQVTM and CDR2 as ANQGSEA. This CDR3 spans 12 amino acids. CDR3 sequence reads: CSACQGPYEQYF. In DNA, the CDR3 is TGCAGCGCCTGCCAGGGTCCCTACGAGCAGTACTTC.

The chain uses TRBV5-1 and TRBJ2-4; 9 bases match TRBD1. Trimming took 2 bases from V and 3 from J; bases not matched to a gene: 3. Germline V lookup: CDR1 SGHRS, CDR2 YFSETQ. The CDR3 extends over 15 amino acids. CDR3 nucleotide sequence: TGCGCCAGCAGCTTTGGACAGGGGCGCAAAAACATTCAGTACTTC. Encoded protein: CASSFGQGRKNIQYF.

The chain joins TRBV7-6 to TRBJ2-3, with 12 bases that match TRBD2. Germline CDR1 is SGHVS and CDR2 is FNYEAQ. The CDR3 is 17 amino acids. V shed 1 base, J shed 2 bases, and the junction held 4 bases outside the gene matches. CDR3 region: CASSLGLAGGTTDTQYF. Here the CDR3 DNA reads TGTGCCAGCAGCTTAGGTCTAGCGGGAGGGACCACAGATACGCAGTATTTT.

V and J are TRBV11-2 and TRBJ2-3; 9 bases are a match to TRBD1. Trimming removed 6 bases from V and 5 bases from J; junction bases left unmatched: 6. Per the germline V gene, CDR1 is SGHAT and CDR2 is FQNNGV. This CDR3 contains 14 residues. CDR3 sequence reads: CASRGGQGRDTQYF. The CDR3, as DNA: TGTGCCAGCAGAGGGGGACAGGGCAGAGATACGCAGTATTTT. Full variable domain (remainder filled in from reference TRBV11-2 and TRBJ2-3): EAGVAQSPRYKIIEKRQSVAFWCNPISGHATLYWYQQILGQGPKLLIQFQNNGVVDDSQLPKDRFSAERLKGVDSTLKIQPAKLEDSAVYLCASRGGQGRDTQYFGPGTRLTVL.

This clone is a singleton in its sample. The V gene is TRBV19, the J gene TRBJ1-2; TRBD1 is a possible D gene (5 bases). Germline CDR1 and CDR2: LNHDA and SQIVND (reference sequence). This CDR3 comprises 13 residues. With 2 bases removed from V and 8 bases from J, the gap between germline ends came to 12 bases. The CDR3 DNA reads TGTGCCAGTAGTATAATAGGGGCGCGCGGCTACACCTTC. This translates into CASSIIGARGYTF.

The J gene is TRBJ1-1, the V gene TRBV28; D is unclear. V lost 1 base and J lost 6, with 6 bases in between. The germline gives CDR1 MDHEN, CDR2 SYDVKM. This CDR3 contains 12 residues. The CDR3 reads CASSLLGAEAFF. CDR3 bases: TGTGCCAGCAGTTTATTAGGAGCTGAAGCTTTCTTT. Combining the CDR3 with reference TRBV28 and TRBJ1-1 gives the whole variable domain DVKVTQSSRYLVKRTGEKVFLECVQDMDHENMFWYRQDPGLGLRLIYFSYDVKMKEKGDIPEGYSVSREKKERFSLILESASTNQTSMYLCASSLLGAEAFFGQGTRLTVV.

V is TRBV29-1 and J is TRBJ2-7; weak D call: TRBD2 (7 bases). The CDR3 loop spans 15 amino acids. V was shortened by 5 bases and J by 4 bases, with 21 bases between the two germline ends. The germline CDR1 and CDR2 sequences are SQVTM and ANQGSEA. The CDR3 sequence: CSVIKGGERDYEQYF. The CDR3 bases are TGCAGCGTTATCAAGGGGGGGGAAAGGGATTACGAGCAGTACTTC.

The chain uses TRBV25-1 and TRBJ2-7; D not resolved. Looked up from germline, CDR1 is MGHDK and CDR2 is SYGVNS. The length of the CDR3 is 12 residues. V was trimmed by 6 bases and J by 0 bases, leaving 6 bases between them. The chain's CDR3 is CASRLGSYEQYF. CDR3 nucleotide sequence: TGTGCCAGCAGACTTGGCTCCTACGAGCAGTACTTC.

V usage is TRBV4-1 and J usage is TRBJ1-5; tentative D call: TRBD1 (6 bases). Trimming stripped 1 base from V and 4 bases from J, with 8 bases between. The CDR3 has 14 amino acids. Germline CDR1 and CDR2: MGHRA and YSYEKL. In nucleotides, the CDR3 is TGCGCCAGCAGCCAAGTTACAGGGAATCAGCCCCAGCATTTT. Protein product: CASSQVTGNQPQHF.

This clone has more than one count but fewer than ten. The chain combines TRBV6-1 with TRBJ2-4; 10 nucleotides line up with TRBD1. The length of the CDR3 is 14 residues. J gave up 12 bases and V 4 bases, and 9 bases lay outside the gene matches. Germline V gene lookup returns CDR1 MNHNS and CDR2 SASEGT. CDR3 bases: TGTGCCAGCAGTGCGGGACAGGGGTCACACAGTCAGTACTTC. Its translation is CASSAGQGSHSQYF.

The chain has TRBV15 and TRBJ1-2, with D perhaps TRBD1 (6 bases). CDR3 length: 15 amino acids. The V and J ends lost 0 bases and 9 bases respectively, with 17 bases between them. Germline loops: CDR1 LNHNV, CDR2 YYDKDF (reference sequence). CDR3 nucleotides: TGTGCCACCAGCAGAGATTCCGTCAGGGGCGTCCGCTACACCTTC. Its protein is CATSRDSVRGVRYTF.

The genes are TRBV2 and TRBJ1-3; D possibly corresponds to TRBD1 (6 bases). The CDR3 is 15 residues long. The germline gives CDR1 SNHLY, CDR2 FYNNEI. The ends were cut back, 2 bases at V and 3 bases at J, with 11 bases in the middle. The CDR3 DNA follows: TGTGCCAGCAGTGAAAGGGGGTTGTTTGGAAACACCATATATTTT. This encodes CASSERGLFGNTIYF.

The J gene is TRBJ2-5, the V gene TRBV11-2; TRBD2 agrees at 9 bases. V shed 8 bases and J 7 bases; nucleotides not matched to a gene: 8. CDR3 size: 13 residues. In germline, CDR1 is SGHAT, CDR2 FQNNGV. CDR3 nucleotides: TGTGCCAGCGACCCAGGCGGGAGGGCGACCCAGTACTTC. Translated, it gives CASDPGGRATQYF.

The chain joins TRBV7-8 to TRBJ1-2, with D possibly matching TRBD1 (6 bases). Trimming removed 3 bases at V and 0 bases at J, with 8 bases between. CDR3 size: 14 residues. CDR1 SGHVS and CDR2 FQNEAQ come from the germline V gene. CDR3 in amino acids: CASSFGQTNYGYTF. The CDR3, as DNA: TGTGCCAGCAGCTTCGGACAGACTAACTATGGCTACACCTTC.

This chain connects TRBV4-2 to TRBJ2-5, with D perhaps TRBD2 (5 bases). The J call may be in error: the DNA end matches TRBJ2-7 better. The CDR3 is 13 amino acids. Germline CDR1 reads LGHNA; CDR2 reads YNFKEQ. In nucleotides, the CDR3 is TGTGCCAGCAGCCAAGGCGGGCAGTACGAGCAGTACTTC. Amino acids: CASSQGGQYEQYF.

The V gene is TRBV2, the J gene TRBJ2-2, with a weak D call TRBD2 (6 bases). Trimming stripped 4 bases from V and 1 base from J, with 10 bases between. The CDR3 totals 15 residues. The germline CDR1 and CDR2 sequences are SNHLY and FYNNEI. The CDR3 region is CASSGLAVNTGELFF. The CDR3 nucleotides read TGTGCCAGCAGTGGATTAGCGGTGAACACCGGGGAGCTGTTTTTT.

This CDR3 reads CASSLDGGTGYGYTF. The CDR3 DNA sequence: TGCGCCAGCAGCCTAGATGGCGGGACAGGGTATGGCTACACCTTC. This sequence joins TRBV5-1 and TRBJ1-2; TRBD1 matches 9 bases. This CDR3 spans 15 amino acids. V lost 4 bases to trimming and J lost 5 bases; unmatched junction nucleotides: 9. Per the germline V gene, CDR1 is SGHRS and CDR2 is YFSETQ.

The chain is built from TRBV6-6 and TRBJ2-3; D perhaps matches TRBD2 (6 bases). The CDR3 runs to 15 residues. Trimming cost V 3 bases and J 1 base, with 11 bases left between them. The germline V gene has CDR1 MNHNY and CDR2 SVGAGI (reference sequence). CDR3: CASSYEVAGTDTQYF. CDR3 in DNA: TGTGCCAGCAGTTATGAGGTAGCGGGCACAGATACGCAGTATTTT.

This sequence joins TRBV5-1 and TRBJ2-5; 8 bases are a match to TRBD2. TRBJ2-7 explains the end of the DNA better; the J call may be wrong. CDR1 is SGHRS, CDR2 YFSETQ, per germline. The CDR3 spans 15 residues. Written as DNA, the CDR3 is TGCGCCAGCAGCTTCGGAGCGGGAGCGAGCTACGAGCAGTACTTC. Translated: CASSFGAGASYEQYF.

This chain connects TRBV2 to TRBJ2-2; 9 bases are a match to TRBD2. The ends lost 4 bases at V and 3 bases at J; junction bases unmatched: 3. The germline gives CDR1 SNHLY, CDR2 FYNNEI. This CDR3 has 15 residues. CDR3 nucleotides: TGTGCCAGCAGTGTGACTAGCGGTTACACCGGGGAGCTGTTTTTT. Its translation is CASSVTSGYTGELFF.

The chain uses TRBV6-5 and TRBJ2-5; 9 bases map to TRBD2. The J call is in doubt because the DNA end fits TRBJ2-7 better. This CDR3 is 15 amino acids long. The V gene's germline CDR1 is MNHEY and CDR2 SVGAGI. The CDR3 region has the DNA TGTGCCAGCAGTTACGGACTAGCGACGTCCTACGAGCAGTACTTC. Translation gives CASSYGLATSYEQYF.

CDR3 residues: CASSQTSVSYEQYF. The CDR3 DNA is TGTGCCAGTAGTCAAACCAGCGTTTCCTACGAGCAGTACTTC. The chain carries TRBV19 and TRBJ2-5; D gene unclear. The closer fit of TRBJ2-7 to the DNA end suggests the J call may be wrong. Germline V CDR1 and CDR2: LNHDA, SQIVND (reference sequence). This CDR3 is built from 14 residues.

This sequence joins TRBV14 and TRBJ1-1; D is uncertain. V was shortened by 8 bases and J by 7 bases, with 14 bases between the two germline ends. Germline V gives CDR1 SGHDN, CDR2 FVKESK. The CDR3 has 12 residues. The CDR3: CASGSSGSEAFF. CDR3 nucleotide sequence: TGTGCCAGCGGTTCCAGCGGCAGTGAAGCTTTCTTT.

DNA for the CDR3: TGTGCCAGCAGTATAGCGGGAGAGACCCAGTACTTC. Translating gives CASSIAGETQYF. The chain is built from TRBV2 and TRBJ2-5; TRBD2 matches 7 bases. Germline CDR1 reads SNHLY; CDR2 reads FYNNEI. The CDR3 sequence is 12 residues long. Trimming removed 5 bases from V and 4 bases from J; junction bases left unmatched: 1.

The CDR3 DNA reads as TGTGCCAGCAGCCAGGATACTAGTTTCAATGAGCAGTTCTTC. The encoded protein is CASSQDTSFNEQFF. This chain connects TRBV4-2 to TRBJ2-1, with D tentatively TRBD2 (5 bases). This CDR3 has 14 amino acids. V was clipped by 3 bases and J by 6 bases, with 12 bases between them. Looked up from germline, CDR1 is LGHNA and CDR2 is YNFKEQ.